A selection of T cell receptor beta chains follows, all from one sample in a study of T cell changes during pregnancy in multiple sclerosis. Assay: immunoSEQ multiplex PCR; the TCRdb copy retains only in-frame clones and omits some. Altogether more than 65,000 clones are present, over 85% being singletons, with the ten largest covering 1%. The material sequenced was peripheral blood, taken in the first trimester of pregnancy. The receptor source for this set is a female donor with multiple sclerosis, enrolled in a pregnancy study. Each CDR3 is given with its conserved first and last residue. The D gene is left open where the match is weak. Size is stated for part of the rows, as once, few or many counts, or as a class when the clone is expanded.

DNA	CDR3	V	D	J	size
TGCGCCAGCACTTCCACGGGACTTCAGAGGTATGGCTACACCTTC	CASTSTGLQRYGYTF	TRBV10-2	.	TRBJ1-2	.
TGTGCCAGCAGGGGGCTAGAGACCCAGTACTTC	CASRGLETQYF	TRBV28	.	TRBJ2-5	.
TGTGCCAGCAGCGTAGAGGGAGGACAGGGGGCTGTTACAAAAGCTTTCTTT	CASSVEGGQGAVTKAFF	TRBV9	TRBD1	TRBJ1-1	.
TGTGCCAGCAGCCCCCCCCGGACAGGGGGCGCGGGGAACACCGGGGAGCTGTTTTTT	CASSPPRTGGAGNTGELFF	TRBV7-9	TRBD1	TRBJ2-2	.
.	CASSTSEGTGELFF	TRBV27	.	TRBJ2-2	.
TGTGCCAGCAGTTTTGAAACTAGCGGGAGGGGTGGGAGCTCCTACAATGAGCAGTTCTTC	CASSFETSGRGGSSYNEQFF	TRBV27	TRBD2	TRBJ2-1	once
TGTGCCAGCAGCTTAAGGGGACAGAAGGAGCAGTACTTC	CASSLRGQKEQYF	TRBV5-4	TRBD1	TRBJ2-7	.
TGTGCCAGCAGTCCGCGGGGCTACGAGCAGTACTTC	CASSPRGYEQYF	TRBV6-6	.	TRBJ2-7	.
TGTGCCAGTAGTATCGAGCGGGAGGTTGCAGATACGCAGTATTTT	CASSIEREVADTQYF	TRBV19	TRBD2	TRBJ2-3	.
TGCGCCAGCAGCCTCGGAGGCGGAAGGGGGTCGAGCTCCTACGAGCAGTACTTC	CASSLGGGRGSSSYEQYF	TRBV4-3	.	TRBJ2-7	.
TGTGCCAGCAGTTACTCGCGTGACGGAGCCTATGGCTACACCTTC	CASSYSRDGAYGYTF	TRBV6-5	.	TRBJ1-2	.
TGTGCCAGCTCACACAGGGACAACTATGGCTACACCTTC	CASSHRDNYGYTF	TRBV18	.	TRBJ1-2	.
TGTGCCAGCAGCCTAGGACTAGCGGGGGGACTATACGAGCAGTACTTC	CASSLGLAGGLYEQYF	TRBV7-2	TRBD2	TRBJ2-7	.
TGTGCCAGCAGCTTGGTTTCAGGGATCGCTGAAGCTTTCTTT	CASSLVSGIAEAFF	TRBV5-4	.	TRBJ1-1	.
TGTGCCAGCAGCTTGTTTCGGAACACTGAAGCTTTCTTT	CASSLFRNTEAFF	TRBV5-8	.	TRBJ1-1	.
TGTGCCAGCAGGACAGGGGGCGCGGGCAATCAGCCCCAGCATTTT	CASRTGGAGNQPQHF	TRBV28	TRBD1	TRBJ1-5	.
TGTGCCAGCACCGTGACAGGGATAAATTCACCCCTCCACTTT	CASTVTGINSPLHF	TRBV6-6	TRBD1	TRBJ1-6	.
TGTGCCAGCAGCTTAGTGGGGCAGGGGGGATGGGATACGCAGTATTTT	CASSLVGQGGWDTQYF	TRBV7-2	.	TRBJ2-3	.
TGTGCCATCAGTGAGAGACAGGGGTTAAATGAGCAGTTCTTC	CAISERQGLNEQFF	TRBV10-3	TRBD1	TRBJ2-1	.
TGTGCCTGGAGTGTCCCAGGGATTAACACTGAAGCTTTCTTT	CAWSVPGINTEAFF	TRBV30	.	TRBJ1-1	.
TGTGCCAGCAGTTTACTCTTCTCGGGACTAGCGGGAGTCAAGCCCGGGGAGCTGTTTTTT	CASSLLFSGLAGVKPGELFF	TRBV27	TRBD2	TRBJ2-2	once
TGCGCCAGCAGCTTATCGCAGGGAAAATCACCCCTCCACTTT	CASSLSQGKSPLHF	TRBV5-1	.	TRBJ1-6	.
TGTGCCAGCAGCGAAGGGACAGGGCTTTCGTGGGAGCAGTACTTC	CASSEGTGLSWEQYF	TRBV7-7	TRBD1	TRBJ2-7	.
TGTGCCAGCAGCCCCTCTGGACTAGCGGTTCAAGAGACCCAGTACTTC	CASSPSGLAVQETQYF	TRBV7-8	TRBD2	TRBJ2-5	.
TGTGCCAGCAGCGTAGGTAGGGGGGGGACTAGCGGTAATGAGCAGTTCTTC	CASSVGRGGTSGNEQFF	TRBV2	TRBD2	TRBJ2-1	.
TGTGCCAGCAGTCCCCGGGGGGGCACTGAAGCTTTCTTT	CASSPRGGTEAFF	TRBV6-6	.	TRBJ1-1	.
TGTGCCAGCAGTGGGGGACTTGAGATCGTCAATGAGCAGTTCTTC	CASSGGLEIVNEQFF	TRBV6-1	.	TRBJ2-1	.
TGTGCCAGCTCACCAATTGCGCGGGGGGCTTTCGGGGAGACCCAGTACTTC	CASSPIARGAFGETQYF	TRBV18	TRBD2	TRBJ2-5	.
TGTGCCAGCAGCTTGGGGGGGGTGGACACTGAAGCTTTCTTT	CASSLGGVDTEAFF	TRBV11-2	.	TRBJ1-1	.
TGTGCCAGCAGCCAAGGGGAGTCGGGGGGGGCGGAGACCCAGTACTTC	CASSQGESGGAETQYF	TRBV4-2	TRBD2	TRBJ2-5	.
TGCGCCAGCAGCCAAGCCGCTAGCGGAAATCCCCCTGAGCAGTTCTTC	CASSQAASGNPPEQFF	TRBV4-1	TRBD2	TRBJ2-1	.
TGTGCCAGCAGCAAGAGGTGGGGAGGGGGGAACACTGAAGCTTTCTTT	CASSKRWGGGNTEAFF	TRBV7-2	.	TRBJ1-1	once
TGCGCCAGCAAAGGACAGATCTACGAGCAGTACTTC	CASKGQIYEQYF	TRBV10-1	.	TRBJ2-7	.
TGTGCCAGCTGGGGCTGGACCGTTAACCACAATGAGCAGTTCTTC	CASWGWTVNHNEQFF	TRBV27	.	TRBJ2-1	.
TGTGCCAGTAGTATCCCTAGCGGGATCGAATTTCAGTACTTC	CASSIPSGIEFQYF	TRBV19	TRBD2	TRBJ2-4	once
TGCGCCAGCAGCGAAAGACAACCCGAGCAGTACTTC	CASSERQPEQYF	TRBV10-2	.	TRBJ2-7	.
TGTGCCAGTACGGGTCCTCCGACTAGCGGGTATCAGTTCTTC	CASTGPPTSGYQFF	TRBV19	TRBD2	TRBJ2-1	once
TGTGCCAGCAGTTTATGGGGGACAGGGGGCAACGAGCAGTACTTC	CASSLWGTGGNEQYF	TRBV27	TRBD1	TRBJ2-7	.
TGTGCCATCACGGGGACAGGGCCCAACCTCGTTAACACTGAAGCTTTCTTT	CAITGTGPNLVNTEAFF	TRBV10-3	TRBD1	TRBJ1-1	.
TGCGCCAGCAGCTACACTAACTATGGCTACACCTTC	CASSYTNYGYTF	TRBV5-1	.	TRBJ1-2	.
TGTGCCTGGAGTCAGGGAAGAACAATCGGGGAGCTGTTTTTT	CAWSQGRTIGELFF	TRBV30	.	TRBJ2-2	.
TGTGCCATCAGTGCCTTCCAGGGTTCCTACGAGCAGTACTTC	CAISAFQGSYEQYF	TRBV10-3	.	TRBJ2-7	.
TGTGCCACCAGCAGGCCAGACAGGAACACTGAAGCTTTCTTT	CATSRPDRNTEAFF	TRBV15	.	TRBJ1-1	.
TGTGCCAGCAGACACGGGACACTCCAAGAGACCCAGTACTTC	CASRHGTLQETQYF	TRBV11-2	.	TRBJ2-5	.
TGTGCCAGCAGCAGCCCTGGTGGTTTAGGGACAGGGGGCTATGGCTACACCTTC	CASSSPGGLGTGGYGYTF	TRBV5-4	TRBD1	TRBJ1-2	.
TGTGCCAGCACTAAAGCTCCCCTTGGGGGCTCCTATGGCTACACCTTC	CASTKAPLGGSYGYTF	TRBV6-1	.	TRBJ1-2	.
TGCGCCAGCAGTCCCCCGGGACAGAGCATGAACACTGAAGCTTTCTTT	CASSPPGQSMNTEAFF	TRBV23-1	TRBD1	TRBJ1-1	once
TGTGCCAGCAGCACTGGAGGGACTAGCGGGTCCCAGCAGTACTTC	CASSTGGTSGSQQYF	TRBV5-4	TRBD2	TRBJ2-7	.
TGTGCCACCTACGGGGAGATTTCCTACGAGCAGTACTTC	CATYGEISYEQYF	TRBV25-1	.	TRBJ2-7	.
TGTGCCAGCAGCGGTCCCGGGGGCACTGAAGCTTTCTTT	CASSGPGGTEAFF	TRBV9	.	TRBJ1-1	few
TGCAGCGTTTGGCAAGGCAGGGTCGACAATGAGCAGTTCTTC	CSVWQGRVDNEQFF	TRBV29-1	.	TRBJ2-1	.
TGTGCCAGCAGTGAACGTAACAGCCATCAGCCCCAGCATTTT	CASSERNSHQPQHF	TRBV6-1	.	TRBJ1-5	once
TGTGCCAGCAGTCGACTTACCTCCGGGACTAAAAACATTCAGTACTTC	CASSRLTSGTKNIQYF	TRBV27	.	TRBJ2-4	.
TGCGCCAGCAGCGGAGAAAAGGGGATCCCTGAAGCTTTCTTT	CASSGEKGIPEAFF	TRBV5-1	.	TRBJ1-1	.
TGTGCCAGCAGCTTGGGACAGGGGACCGGGGAGCTGTTTTTT	CASSLGQGTGELFF	TRBV7-7	TRBD1	TRBJ2-2	.
TGCGCCAGCAGCTTAGGAAGGGGGCAGGGCGAGCAGTACTTC	CASSLGRGQGEQYF	TRBV5-1	TRBD1	TRBJ2-7	.
TGTGCCAGCAGGGGTCAGGGGGCTGGGGACACTGAAGCTTTCTTT	CASRGQGAGDTEAFF	TRBV6-5	TRBD1	TRBJ1-1	.
TGTGCCAGCAGCAAAGGGCAGGGGCGCATAAATTCACCCCTCCACTTT	CASSKGQGRINSPLHF	TRBV21-1	.	TRBJ1-6	.
TGTGCCAGCAGCCAAGATTCCGGCAGGATAAGGGCTTTCTTT	CASSQDSGRIRAFF	TRBV14	.	TRBJ1-1	.
TGCGCCAGCAGCTTGGCCGCGTCCCCCACCTACGAGCAGTACTTC	CASSLAASPTYEQYF	TRBV5-1	.	TRBJ2-7	.